Listed below are T cell receptor beta chains from one sample, sequenced in a study of immune cell composition in non-small cell lung cancer. Profiled with immunoSEQ multiplex PCR; TCRdb holds only in-frame clones, not every one. The sample records roughly 4,500 clones, approximately 85% being singletons. The sample was lung tumor tissue. The receptors were sampled from a human donor with non-small cell lung cancer. Each CDR3 is given with its conserved first and last residue. D genes are given only for firm matches. Clone size is given for some rows only: seen once, a few or many times, or a class if the clone is expanded.

size,D,J,V,CDR3,DNA
.,.,TRBJ2-1,TRBV27,CASSFLETHPYNEQFF,TGTGCCAGCAGTTTCCTGGAGACCCATCCTTACAATGAGCAGTTCTTC
.,TRBD1,TRBJ2-5,TRBV28,CASSLDLTGTVREETQYF,TGTGCCAGCAGTTTAGATTTGACAGGGACGGTCAGGGAAGAGACCCAGTACTTC
.,.,TRBJ1-6,TRBV10-3,CAISEGGGSYNSPLHF,TGTGCCATCAGTGAGGGGGGGGGCTCTTATAATTCACCCCTCCACTTT
.,.,TRBJ1-1,TRBV11-2,CASSNQGITEAFF,TGTGCCAGCAGCAACCAGGGGATAACTGAAGCTTTCTTT
.,TRBD2,TRBJ2-7,TRBV19,CASSIRASGRSHEQYF,TGTGCCAGTAGTATAAGGGCCAGCGGGAGAAGCCACGAGCAGTACTTC
.,TRBD2,TRBJ2-1,TRBV19,CASSPGLAGRNEQFF,TGTGCCAGTAGCCCGGGACTAGCGGGAAGGAATGAGCAGTTCTTC
.,TRBD1,TRBJ2-5,TRBV11-2,CASSWGPGTGTETQYF,TGTGCCAGCAGCTGGGGTCCCGGGACAGGGACGGAGACCCAGTACTTC
.,TRBD2,TRBJ2-7,TRBV7-6,CASSLGLAGSYEQYF,TGTGCCAGCAGCTTAGGACTAGCGGGATCCTACGAGCAGTACTTC
.,.,TRBJ2-5,TRBV28,CASSLGYWTATLAHQETQYF,TGTGCCAGCAGTTTAGGTTATTGGACAGCCACCCTGGCCCACCAAGAGACCCAGTACTTC
.,TRBD1,TRBJ2-1,TRBV11-3,CASSLRQGSYNEQFF,TGTGCCAGCAGCTTAAGACAGGGGAGCTACAATGAGCAGTTCTTC
.,TRBD2,TRBJ2-5,TRBV19,CASSGITSGGRETQYF,TGTGCCAGTAGTGGGATCACTAGCGGAGGGCGAGAGACCCAGTACTTC
.,TRBD1,TRBJ2-7,TRBV2,CASSGDRGYEQYF,TGTGCCAGCAGTGGGGACAGGGGCTACGAGCAGTACTTC
.,.,TRBJ1-5,TRBV19,CASSHQGSNQPQHF,TGTGCCAGTAGCCATCAGGGGAGCAATCAGCCCCAGCATTTT
.,TRBD1,TRBJ1-4,TRBV6-6,CASSQGNEKLFF,TGTGCCAGTTCACAGGGGAATGAAAAACTGTTTTTT
.,.,TRBJ2-7,TRBV18,CASSPPNPELTRQYF,TGTGCCAGCTCACCACCTAATCCGGAGCTAACCCGGCAGTACTTC
.,.,TRBJ1-1,TRBV5-1,CASSEQGNTEAFF,TGCGCCAGCAGTGAACAGGGAAACACTGAAGCTTTCTTT
few,TRBD1,TRBJ2-7,TRBV7-9,CASSAQGASYEQYF,TGTGCCAGCAGCGCTCAGGGGGCCTCCTACGAGCAGTACTTC
.,TRBD1,TRBJ2-7,TRBV7-2,CASSYGQGERYEQYF,TGTGCCAGCAGCTATGGACAGGGGGAGCGATACGAGCAGTACTTC
.,.,TRBJ2-7,TRBV6-1,CASISMGYEQYF,TGTGCCAGCATTAGCATGGGCTACGAGCAGTACTTC
.,.,TRBJ2-5,TRBV11-2,CASSAGRYQETQYF,TGTGCCAGCAGCGCAGGCAGGTACCAAGAGACCCAGTACTTC
.,TRBD2,TRBJ2-1,TRBV11-2,CASSSTSGKAYNEQFF,TGTGCCAGCAGCTCAACTAGCGGGAAAGCCTACAATGAGCAGTTCTTC
.,TRBD1,TRBJ1-2,TRBV14,CASSPQGAYGYTF,TGTGCCAGCAGCCCTCAGGGGGCTTATGGCTACACCTTC
.,.,TRBJ2-1,TRBV9,CAKRSGWVPYNEQFF,TGTGCCAAGCGGTCTGGATGGGTCCCCTACAATGAGCAGTTCTTC